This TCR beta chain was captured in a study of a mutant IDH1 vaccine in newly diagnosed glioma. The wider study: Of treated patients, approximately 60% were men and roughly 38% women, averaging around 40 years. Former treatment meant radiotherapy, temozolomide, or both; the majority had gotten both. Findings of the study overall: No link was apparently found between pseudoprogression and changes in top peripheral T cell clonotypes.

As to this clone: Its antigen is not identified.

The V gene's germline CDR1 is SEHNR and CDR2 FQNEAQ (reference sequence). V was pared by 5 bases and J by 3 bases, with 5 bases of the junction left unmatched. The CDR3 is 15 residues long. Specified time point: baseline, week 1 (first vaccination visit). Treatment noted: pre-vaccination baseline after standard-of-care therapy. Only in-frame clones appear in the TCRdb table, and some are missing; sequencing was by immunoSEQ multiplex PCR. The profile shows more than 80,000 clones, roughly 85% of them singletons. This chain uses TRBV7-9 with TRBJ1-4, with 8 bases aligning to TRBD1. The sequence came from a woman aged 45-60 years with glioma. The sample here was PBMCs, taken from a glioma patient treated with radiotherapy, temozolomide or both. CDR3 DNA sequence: TGTGCCAGCAGCCTGCAGGGGGCAGCTAATGAAAAACTGTTTTTT. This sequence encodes CASSLQGAANEKLFF.